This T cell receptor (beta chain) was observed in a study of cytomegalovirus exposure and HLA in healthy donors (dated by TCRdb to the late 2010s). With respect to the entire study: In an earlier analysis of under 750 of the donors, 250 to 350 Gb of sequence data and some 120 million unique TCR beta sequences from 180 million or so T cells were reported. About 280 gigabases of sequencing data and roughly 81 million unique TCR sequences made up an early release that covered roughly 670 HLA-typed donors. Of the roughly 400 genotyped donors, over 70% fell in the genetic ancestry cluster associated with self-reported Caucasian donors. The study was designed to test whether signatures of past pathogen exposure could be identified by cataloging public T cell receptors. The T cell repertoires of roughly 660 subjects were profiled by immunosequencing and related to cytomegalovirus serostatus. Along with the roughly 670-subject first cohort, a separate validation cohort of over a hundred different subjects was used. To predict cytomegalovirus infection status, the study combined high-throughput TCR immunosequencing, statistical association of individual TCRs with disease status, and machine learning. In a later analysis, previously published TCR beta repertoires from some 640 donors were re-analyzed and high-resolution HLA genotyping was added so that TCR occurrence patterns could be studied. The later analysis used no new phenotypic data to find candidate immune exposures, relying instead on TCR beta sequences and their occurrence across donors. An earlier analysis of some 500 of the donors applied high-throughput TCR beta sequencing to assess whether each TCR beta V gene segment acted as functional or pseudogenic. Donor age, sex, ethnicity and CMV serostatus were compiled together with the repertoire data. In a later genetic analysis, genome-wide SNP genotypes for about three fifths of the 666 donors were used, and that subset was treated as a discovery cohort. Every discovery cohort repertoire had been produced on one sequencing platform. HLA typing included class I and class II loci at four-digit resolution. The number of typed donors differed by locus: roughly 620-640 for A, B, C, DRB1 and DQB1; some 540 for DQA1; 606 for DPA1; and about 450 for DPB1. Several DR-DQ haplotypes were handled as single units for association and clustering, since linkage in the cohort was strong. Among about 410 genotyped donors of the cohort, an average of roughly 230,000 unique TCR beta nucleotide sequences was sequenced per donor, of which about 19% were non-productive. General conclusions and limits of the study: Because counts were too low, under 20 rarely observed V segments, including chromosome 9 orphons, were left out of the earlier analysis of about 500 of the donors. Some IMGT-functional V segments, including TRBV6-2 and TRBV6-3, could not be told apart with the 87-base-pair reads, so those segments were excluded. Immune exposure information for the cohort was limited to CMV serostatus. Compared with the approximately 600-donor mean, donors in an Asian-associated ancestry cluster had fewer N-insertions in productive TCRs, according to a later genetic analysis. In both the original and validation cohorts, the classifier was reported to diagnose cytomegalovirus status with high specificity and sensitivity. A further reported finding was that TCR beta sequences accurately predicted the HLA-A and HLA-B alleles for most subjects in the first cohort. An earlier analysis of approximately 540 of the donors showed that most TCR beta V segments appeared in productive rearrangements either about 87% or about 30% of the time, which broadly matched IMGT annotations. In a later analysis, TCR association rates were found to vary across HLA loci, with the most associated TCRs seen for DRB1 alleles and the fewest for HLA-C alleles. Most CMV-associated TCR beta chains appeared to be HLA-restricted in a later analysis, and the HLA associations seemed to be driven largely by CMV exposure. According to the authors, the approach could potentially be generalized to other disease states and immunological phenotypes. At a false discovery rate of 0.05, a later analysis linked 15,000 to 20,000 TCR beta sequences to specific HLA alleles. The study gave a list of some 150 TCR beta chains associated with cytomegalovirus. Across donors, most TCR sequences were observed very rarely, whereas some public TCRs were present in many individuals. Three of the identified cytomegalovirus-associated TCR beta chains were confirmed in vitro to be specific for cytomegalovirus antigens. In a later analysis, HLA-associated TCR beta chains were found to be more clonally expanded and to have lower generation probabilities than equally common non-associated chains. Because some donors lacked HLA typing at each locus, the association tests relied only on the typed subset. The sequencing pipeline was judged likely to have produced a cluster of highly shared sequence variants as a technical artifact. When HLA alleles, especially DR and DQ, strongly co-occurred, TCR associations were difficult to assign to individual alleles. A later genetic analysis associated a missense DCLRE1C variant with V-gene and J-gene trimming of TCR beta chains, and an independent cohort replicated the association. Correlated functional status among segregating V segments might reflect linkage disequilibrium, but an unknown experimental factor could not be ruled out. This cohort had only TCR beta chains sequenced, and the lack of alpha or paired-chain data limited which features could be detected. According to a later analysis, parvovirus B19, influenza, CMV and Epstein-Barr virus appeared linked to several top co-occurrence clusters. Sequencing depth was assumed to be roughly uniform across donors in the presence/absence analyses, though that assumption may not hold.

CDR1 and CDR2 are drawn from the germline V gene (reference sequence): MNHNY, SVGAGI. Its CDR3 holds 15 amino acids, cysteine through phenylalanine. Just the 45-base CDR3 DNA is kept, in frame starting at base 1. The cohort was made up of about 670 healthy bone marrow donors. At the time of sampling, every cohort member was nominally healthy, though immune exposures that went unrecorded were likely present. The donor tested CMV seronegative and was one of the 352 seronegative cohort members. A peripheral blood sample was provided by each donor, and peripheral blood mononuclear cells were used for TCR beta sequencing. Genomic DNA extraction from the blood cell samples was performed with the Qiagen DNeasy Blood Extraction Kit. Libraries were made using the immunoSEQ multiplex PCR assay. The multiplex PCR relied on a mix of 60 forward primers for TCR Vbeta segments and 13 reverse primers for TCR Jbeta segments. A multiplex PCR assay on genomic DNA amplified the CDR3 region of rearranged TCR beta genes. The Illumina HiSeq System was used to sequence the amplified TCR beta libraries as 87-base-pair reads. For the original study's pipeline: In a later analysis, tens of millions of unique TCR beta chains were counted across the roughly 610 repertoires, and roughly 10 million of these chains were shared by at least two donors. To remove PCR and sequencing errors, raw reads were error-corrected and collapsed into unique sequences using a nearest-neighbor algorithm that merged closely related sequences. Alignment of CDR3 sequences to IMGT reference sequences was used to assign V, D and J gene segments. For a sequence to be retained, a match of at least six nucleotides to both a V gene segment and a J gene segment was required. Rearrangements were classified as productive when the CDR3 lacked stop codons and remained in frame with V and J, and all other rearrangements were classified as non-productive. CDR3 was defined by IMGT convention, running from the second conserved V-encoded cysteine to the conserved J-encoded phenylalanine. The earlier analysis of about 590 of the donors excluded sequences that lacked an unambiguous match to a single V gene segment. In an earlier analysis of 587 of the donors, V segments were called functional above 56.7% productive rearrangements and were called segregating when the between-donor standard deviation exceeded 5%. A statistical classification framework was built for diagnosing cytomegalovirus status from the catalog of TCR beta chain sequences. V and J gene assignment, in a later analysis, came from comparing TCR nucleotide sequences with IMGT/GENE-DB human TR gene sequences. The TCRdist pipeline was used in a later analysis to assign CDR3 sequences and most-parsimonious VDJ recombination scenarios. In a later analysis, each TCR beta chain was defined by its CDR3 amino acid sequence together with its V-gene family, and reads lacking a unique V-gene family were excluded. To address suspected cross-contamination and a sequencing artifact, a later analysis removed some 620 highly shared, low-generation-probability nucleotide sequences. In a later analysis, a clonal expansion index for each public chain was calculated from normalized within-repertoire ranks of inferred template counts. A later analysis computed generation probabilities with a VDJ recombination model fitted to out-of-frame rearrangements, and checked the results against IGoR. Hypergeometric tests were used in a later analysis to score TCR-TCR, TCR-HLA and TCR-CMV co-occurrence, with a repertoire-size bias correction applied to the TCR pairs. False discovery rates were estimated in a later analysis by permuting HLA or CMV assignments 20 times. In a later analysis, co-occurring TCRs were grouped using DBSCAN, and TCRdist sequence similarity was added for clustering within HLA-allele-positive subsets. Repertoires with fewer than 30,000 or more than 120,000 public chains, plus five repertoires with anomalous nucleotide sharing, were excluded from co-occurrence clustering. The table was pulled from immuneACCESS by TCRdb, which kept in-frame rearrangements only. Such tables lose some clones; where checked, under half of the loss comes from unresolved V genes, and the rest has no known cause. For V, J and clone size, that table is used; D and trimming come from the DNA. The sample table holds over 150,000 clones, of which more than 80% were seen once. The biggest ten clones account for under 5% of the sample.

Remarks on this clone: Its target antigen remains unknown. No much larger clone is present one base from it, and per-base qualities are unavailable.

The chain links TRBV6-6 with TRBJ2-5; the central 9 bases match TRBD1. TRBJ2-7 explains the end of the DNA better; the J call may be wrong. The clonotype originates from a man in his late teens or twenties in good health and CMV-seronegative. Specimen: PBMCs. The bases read TGTGCCAGCACGGCAGGGACAGGGACACTGTACGAGCAGTACTTC. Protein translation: CASTAGTGTLYEQYF.